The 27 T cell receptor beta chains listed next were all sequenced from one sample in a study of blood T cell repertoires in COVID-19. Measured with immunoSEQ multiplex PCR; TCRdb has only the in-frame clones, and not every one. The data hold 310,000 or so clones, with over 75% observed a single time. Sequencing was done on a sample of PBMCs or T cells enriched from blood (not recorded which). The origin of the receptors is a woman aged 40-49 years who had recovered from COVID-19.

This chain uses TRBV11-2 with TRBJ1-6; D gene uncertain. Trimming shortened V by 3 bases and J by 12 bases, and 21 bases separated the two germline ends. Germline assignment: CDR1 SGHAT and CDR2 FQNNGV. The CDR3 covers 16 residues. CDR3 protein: CASSFPYRPSSQPLHF. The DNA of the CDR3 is TGTGCCAGCAGCTTCCCTTACAGACCCTCTTCCCAACCCCTCCACTTT. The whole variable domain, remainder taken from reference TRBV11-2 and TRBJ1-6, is EAGVAQSPRYKIIEKRQSVAFWCNPISGHATLYWYQQILGQGPKLLIQFQNNGVVDDSQLPKDRFSAERLKGVDSTLKIQPAKLEDSAVYLCASSFPYRPSSQPLHFGNGTRLTVT.

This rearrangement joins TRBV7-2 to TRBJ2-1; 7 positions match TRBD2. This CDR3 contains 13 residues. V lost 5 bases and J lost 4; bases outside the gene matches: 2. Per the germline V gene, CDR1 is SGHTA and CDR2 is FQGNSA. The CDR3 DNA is TGTGCCAGCAGCGGCGGGGGATACAATGAGCAGTTCTTC. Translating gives CASSGGGYNEQFF.

The CDR3 DNA is TGTGCCAGCATACAGGGGTATGGAAACACCATATATTTT. This encodes CASIQGYGNTIYF. The J gene is TRBJ1-3, the V gene TRBV10-3; 7 nucleotides align to TRBD1. The CDR3 sequence is 13 residues long. Germline trimming cut 10 bases from V and 3 bases from J; bases unmatched to any gene: 6. Germline V lookup: CDR1 ENHRY, CDR2 SYGVKD.

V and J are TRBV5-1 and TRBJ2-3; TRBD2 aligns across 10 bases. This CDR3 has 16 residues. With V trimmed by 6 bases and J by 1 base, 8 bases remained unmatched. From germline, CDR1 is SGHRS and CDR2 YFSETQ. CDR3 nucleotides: TGCGCCAGCACTTCGGGGACTAGCGTGGGCACAGATACGCAGTATTTT. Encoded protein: CASTSGTSVGTDTQYF.

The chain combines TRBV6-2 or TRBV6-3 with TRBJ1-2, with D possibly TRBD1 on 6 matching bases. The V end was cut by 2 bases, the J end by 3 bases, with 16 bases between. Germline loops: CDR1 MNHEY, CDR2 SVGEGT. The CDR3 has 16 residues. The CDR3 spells CASSYETTGWDYGYTF. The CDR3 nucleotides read TGTGCCAGCAGTTACGAAACGACAGGATGGGACTATGGCTACACCTTC.

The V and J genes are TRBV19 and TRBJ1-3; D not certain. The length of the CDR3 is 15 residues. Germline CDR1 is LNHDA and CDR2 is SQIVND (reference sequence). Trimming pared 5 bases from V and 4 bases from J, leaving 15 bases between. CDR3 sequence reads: CASSFQAGSGNTIYF. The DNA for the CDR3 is TGTGCCAGTAGTTTCCAGGCGGGGTCAGGAAACACCATATATTTT.

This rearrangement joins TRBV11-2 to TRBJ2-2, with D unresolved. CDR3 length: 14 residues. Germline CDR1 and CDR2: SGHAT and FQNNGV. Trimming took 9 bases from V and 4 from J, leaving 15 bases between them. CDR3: CASRGALVTGELFF. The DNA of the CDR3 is TGTGCCAGTCGTGGCGCCCTAGTCACCGGGGAGCTGTTTTTT.

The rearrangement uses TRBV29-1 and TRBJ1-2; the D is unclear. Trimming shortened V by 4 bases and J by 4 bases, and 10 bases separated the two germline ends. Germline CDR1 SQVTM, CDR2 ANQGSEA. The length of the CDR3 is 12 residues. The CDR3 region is CSVGGQSYGYTF. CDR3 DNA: TGCAGCGTTGGAGGGCAGTCCTATGGCTACACCTTC.

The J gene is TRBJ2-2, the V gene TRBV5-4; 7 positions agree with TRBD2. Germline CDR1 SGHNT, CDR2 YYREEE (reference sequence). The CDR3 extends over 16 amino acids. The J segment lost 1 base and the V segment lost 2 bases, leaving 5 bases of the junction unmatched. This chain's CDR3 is CASSLGERGNTGELFF. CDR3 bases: TGTGCCAGCAGCTTAGGGGAGCGGGGGAACACCGGGGAGCTGTTTTTT.

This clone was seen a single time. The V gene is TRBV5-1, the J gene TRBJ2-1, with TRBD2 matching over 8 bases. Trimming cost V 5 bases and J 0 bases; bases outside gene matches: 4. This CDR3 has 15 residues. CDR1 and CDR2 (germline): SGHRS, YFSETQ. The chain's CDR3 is CASSVAGNSYNEQFF. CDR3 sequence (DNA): TGCGCCAGCAGTGTAGCGGGGAACTCCTACAATGAGCAGTTCTTC.

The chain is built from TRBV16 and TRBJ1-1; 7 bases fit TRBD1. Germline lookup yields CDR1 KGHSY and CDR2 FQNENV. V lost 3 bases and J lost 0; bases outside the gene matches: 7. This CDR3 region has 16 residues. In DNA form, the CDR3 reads TGTGCCAGCAGCCAGTTAGACAGGGAATTGAACACTGAAGCTTTCTTT. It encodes CASSQLDRELNTEAFF.

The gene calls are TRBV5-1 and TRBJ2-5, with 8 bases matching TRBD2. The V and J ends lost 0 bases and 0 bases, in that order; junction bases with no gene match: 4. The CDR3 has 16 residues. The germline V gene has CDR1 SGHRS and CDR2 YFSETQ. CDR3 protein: CASSLGPAGDQETQYF. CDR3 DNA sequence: TGCGCCAGCAGCTTGGGTCCAGCGGGGGACCAAGAGACCCAGTACTTC.

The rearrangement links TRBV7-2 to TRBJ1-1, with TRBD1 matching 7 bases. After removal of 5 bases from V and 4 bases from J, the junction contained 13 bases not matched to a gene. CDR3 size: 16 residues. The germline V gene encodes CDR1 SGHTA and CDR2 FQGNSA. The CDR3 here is CASSPRQGVQSTEAFF. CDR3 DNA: TGTGCCAGCAGCCCTCGACAGGGCGTTCAATCCACTGAAGCTTTCTTT.

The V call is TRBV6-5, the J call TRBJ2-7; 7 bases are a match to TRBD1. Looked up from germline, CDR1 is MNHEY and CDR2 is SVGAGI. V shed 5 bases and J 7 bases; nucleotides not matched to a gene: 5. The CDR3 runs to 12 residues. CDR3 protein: CASSTGEREQYF. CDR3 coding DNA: TGTGCCAGCAGTACAGGGGAGAGGGAGCAGTACTTC.

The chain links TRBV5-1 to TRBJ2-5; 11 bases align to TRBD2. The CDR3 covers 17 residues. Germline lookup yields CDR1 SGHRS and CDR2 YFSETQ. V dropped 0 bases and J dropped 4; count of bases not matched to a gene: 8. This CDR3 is CASSLEGSGRAGETQYF. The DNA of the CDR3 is TGCGCCAGCAGCTTGGAGGGTAGCGGGAGGGCCGGAGAGACCCAGTACTTC.

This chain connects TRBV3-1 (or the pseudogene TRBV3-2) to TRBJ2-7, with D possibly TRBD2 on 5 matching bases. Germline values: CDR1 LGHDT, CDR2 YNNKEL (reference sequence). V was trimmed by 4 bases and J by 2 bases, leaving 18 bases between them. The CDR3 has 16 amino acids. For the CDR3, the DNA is TGTGCCAGCAGCCGCTTACTAGGCGTAGGCGCCTACGAGCAGTACTTC. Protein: CASSRLLGVGAYEQYF.

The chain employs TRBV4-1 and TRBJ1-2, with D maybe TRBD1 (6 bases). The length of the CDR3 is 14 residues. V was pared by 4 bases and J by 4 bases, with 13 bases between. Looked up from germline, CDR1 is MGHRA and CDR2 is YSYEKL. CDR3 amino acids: CASSPGQSSYGYTF. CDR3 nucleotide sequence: TGCGCCAGCAGCCCTGGACAGAGCTCCTATGGCTACACCTTC.

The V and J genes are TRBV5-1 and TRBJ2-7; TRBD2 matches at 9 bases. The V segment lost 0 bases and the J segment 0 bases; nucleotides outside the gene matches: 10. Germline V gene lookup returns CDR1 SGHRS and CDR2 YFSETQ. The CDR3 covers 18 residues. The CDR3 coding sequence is TGCGCCAGCAGCTTGGAGTCTAGCGGGATGTCCTCCTCCTACGAGCAGTACTTC. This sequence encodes CASSLESSGMSSSYEQYF.

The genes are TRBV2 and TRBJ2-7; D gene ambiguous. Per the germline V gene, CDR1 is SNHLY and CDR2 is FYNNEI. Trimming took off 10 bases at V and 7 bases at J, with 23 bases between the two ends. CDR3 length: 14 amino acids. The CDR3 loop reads CATTPLAPAREQYF. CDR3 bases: TGTGCCACTACTCCCCTGGCTCCGGCGAGGGAGCAGTACTTC. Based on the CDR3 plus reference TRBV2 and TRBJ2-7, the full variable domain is EPEVTQTPSHQVTQMGQEVILRCVPISNHLYFYWYRQILGQKVEFLVSFYNNEISEKSEIFDDQFSVERPDGSNFTLKIRSTKLEDSAMYFCATTPLAPAREQYFGPGTRLTVT.

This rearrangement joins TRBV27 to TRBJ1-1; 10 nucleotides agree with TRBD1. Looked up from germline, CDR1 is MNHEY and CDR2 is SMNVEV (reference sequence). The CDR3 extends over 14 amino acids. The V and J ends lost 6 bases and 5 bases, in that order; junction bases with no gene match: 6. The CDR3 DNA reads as TGTGCCAGCAGGGACAGGGGGTTGGGGACTGAAGCTTTCTTT. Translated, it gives CASRDRGLGTEAFF.

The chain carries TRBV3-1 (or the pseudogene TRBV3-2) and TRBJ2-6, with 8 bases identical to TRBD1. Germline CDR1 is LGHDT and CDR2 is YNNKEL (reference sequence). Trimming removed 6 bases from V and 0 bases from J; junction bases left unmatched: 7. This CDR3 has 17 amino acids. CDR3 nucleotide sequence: TGTGCCAGCAGAGGACAGGGCCGATACTCTGGGGCCAACGTCCTGACTTTC. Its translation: CASRGQGRYSGANVLTF.

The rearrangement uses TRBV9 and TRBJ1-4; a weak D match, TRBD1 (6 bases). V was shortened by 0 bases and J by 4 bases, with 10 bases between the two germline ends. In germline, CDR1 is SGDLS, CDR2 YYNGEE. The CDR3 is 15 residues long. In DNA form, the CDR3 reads TGTGCCAGCAGCGTAGCAGGGGTTGGTAATGAAAAACTGTTTTTT. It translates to CASSVAGVGNEKLFF.

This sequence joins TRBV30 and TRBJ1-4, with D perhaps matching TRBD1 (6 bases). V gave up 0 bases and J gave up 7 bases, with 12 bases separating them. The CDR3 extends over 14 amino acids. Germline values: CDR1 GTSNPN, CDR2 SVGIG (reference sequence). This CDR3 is CAWSVGGHSEKLFF. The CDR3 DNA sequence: TGTGCCTGGAGTGTCGGGGGGCATAGTGAAAAACTGTTTTTT. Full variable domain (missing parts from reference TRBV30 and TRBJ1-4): SQTIHQWPATLVQPVGSPLSLECTVEGTSNPNLYWYRQAAGRGLQLLFYSVGIGQISSEVPQNLSASRPQDRQFILSSKKLLLSDSGFYLCAWSVGGHSEKLFFGSGTQLSVL.

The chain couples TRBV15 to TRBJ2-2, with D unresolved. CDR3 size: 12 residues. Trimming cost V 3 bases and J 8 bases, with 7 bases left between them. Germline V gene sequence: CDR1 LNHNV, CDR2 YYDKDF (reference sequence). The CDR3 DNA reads TGTGCCACCAGCAGTAGAAAGGGGGAGCTGTTTTTT. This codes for CATSSRKGELFF. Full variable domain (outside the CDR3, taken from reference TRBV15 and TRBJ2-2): DAMVIQNPRYQVTQFGKPVTLSCSQTLNHNVMYWYQQKSSQAPKLLFHYYDKDFNNEADTPDNFQSRRPNTSFCFLDIRSPGLGDTAMYLCATSSRKGELFFGEGSRLTVL.

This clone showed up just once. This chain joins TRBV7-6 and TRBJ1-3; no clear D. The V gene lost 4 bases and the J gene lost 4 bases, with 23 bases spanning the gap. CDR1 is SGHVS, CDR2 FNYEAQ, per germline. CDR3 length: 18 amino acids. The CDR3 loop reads CASSSRPLGGPVGNTIYF. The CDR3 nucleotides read TGTGCCAGCAGCTCCCGCCCATTAGGCGGGCCCGTCGGAAACACCATATATTTT.

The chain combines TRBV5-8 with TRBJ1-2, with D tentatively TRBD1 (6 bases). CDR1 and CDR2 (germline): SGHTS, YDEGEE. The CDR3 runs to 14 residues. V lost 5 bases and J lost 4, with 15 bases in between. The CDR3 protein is CASRPRGTVYGYTF. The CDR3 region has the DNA TGTGCCAGCAGGCCCAGGGGCACCGTCTATGGCTACACCTTC.

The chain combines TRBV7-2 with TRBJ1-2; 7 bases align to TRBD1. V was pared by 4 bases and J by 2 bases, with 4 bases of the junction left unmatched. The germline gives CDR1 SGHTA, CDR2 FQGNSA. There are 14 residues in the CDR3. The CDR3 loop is CASSSRQGNYGYTF. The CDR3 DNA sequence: TGTGCCAGCAGCTCGCGACAGGGAAACTATGGCTACACCTTC.